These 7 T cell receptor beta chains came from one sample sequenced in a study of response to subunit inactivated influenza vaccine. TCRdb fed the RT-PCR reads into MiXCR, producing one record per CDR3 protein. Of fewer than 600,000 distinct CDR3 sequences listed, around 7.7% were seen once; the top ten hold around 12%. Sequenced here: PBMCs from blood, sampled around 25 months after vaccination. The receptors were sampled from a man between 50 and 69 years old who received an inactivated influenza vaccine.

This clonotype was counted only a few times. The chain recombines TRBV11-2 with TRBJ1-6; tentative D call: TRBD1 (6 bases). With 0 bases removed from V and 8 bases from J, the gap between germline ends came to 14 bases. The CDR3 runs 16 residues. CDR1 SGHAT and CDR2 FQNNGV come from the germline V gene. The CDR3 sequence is CASSLDGGNVYSPLHF. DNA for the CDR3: TGTGCCAGCAGCTTAGATGGGGGCAATGTTTATTCACCCCTCCACTTT.

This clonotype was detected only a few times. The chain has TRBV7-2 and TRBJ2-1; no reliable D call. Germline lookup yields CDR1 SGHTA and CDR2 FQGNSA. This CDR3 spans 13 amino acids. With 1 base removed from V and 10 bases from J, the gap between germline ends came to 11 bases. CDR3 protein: CASSLGGNWEQFF. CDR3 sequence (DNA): TGTGCCAGCAGCTTAGGGGGTAACTGGGAGCAGTTCTTC.

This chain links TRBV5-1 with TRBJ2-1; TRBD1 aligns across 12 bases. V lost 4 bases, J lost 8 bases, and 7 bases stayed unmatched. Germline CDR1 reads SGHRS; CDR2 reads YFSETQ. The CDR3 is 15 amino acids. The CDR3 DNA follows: TGCGCCAGCAGCGGCCGGGACAGGGGGCAAGATGAGCAGTTCTTC. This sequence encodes CASSGRDRGQDEQFF.

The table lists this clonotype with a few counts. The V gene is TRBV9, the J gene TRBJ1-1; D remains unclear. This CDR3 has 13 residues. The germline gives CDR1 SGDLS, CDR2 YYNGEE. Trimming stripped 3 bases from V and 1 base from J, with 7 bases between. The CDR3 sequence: CASSAHTNTEAFF. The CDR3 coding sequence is TGTGCCAGCAGCGCGCATACGAACACTGAAGCTTTCTTT.

The CDR3 is CASRRDQETQYF. As DNA, the CDR3 is TGTGCCAGTCGGAGGGATCAAGAGACCCAGTACTTC. The chain joins TRBV28 to TRBJ2-5, with D perhaps TRBD2 (6 bases). Germline CDR1 and CDR2: MDHEN and SYDVKM. Trimming removed 9 bases at V and 2 bases at J, with 10 bases between. The CDR3 sequence is 12 residues long.

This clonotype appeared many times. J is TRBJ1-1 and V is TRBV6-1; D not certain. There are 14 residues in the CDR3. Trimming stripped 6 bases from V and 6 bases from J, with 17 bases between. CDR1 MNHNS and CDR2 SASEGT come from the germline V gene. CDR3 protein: CASSLGPGWSEAFF. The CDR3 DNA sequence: TGTGCCAGCAGCCTCGGGCCTGGCTGGTCTGAAGCTTTCTTT.

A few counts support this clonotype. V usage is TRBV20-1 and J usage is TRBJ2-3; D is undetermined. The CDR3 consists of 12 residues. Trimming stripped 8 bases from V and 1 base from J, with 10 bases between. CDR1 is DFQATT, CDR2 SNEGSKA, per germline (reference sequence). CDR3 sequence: CSKDPGTDTQYF. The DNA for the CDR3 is TGCAGTAAGGACCCTGGCACAGATACGCAGTATTTT.